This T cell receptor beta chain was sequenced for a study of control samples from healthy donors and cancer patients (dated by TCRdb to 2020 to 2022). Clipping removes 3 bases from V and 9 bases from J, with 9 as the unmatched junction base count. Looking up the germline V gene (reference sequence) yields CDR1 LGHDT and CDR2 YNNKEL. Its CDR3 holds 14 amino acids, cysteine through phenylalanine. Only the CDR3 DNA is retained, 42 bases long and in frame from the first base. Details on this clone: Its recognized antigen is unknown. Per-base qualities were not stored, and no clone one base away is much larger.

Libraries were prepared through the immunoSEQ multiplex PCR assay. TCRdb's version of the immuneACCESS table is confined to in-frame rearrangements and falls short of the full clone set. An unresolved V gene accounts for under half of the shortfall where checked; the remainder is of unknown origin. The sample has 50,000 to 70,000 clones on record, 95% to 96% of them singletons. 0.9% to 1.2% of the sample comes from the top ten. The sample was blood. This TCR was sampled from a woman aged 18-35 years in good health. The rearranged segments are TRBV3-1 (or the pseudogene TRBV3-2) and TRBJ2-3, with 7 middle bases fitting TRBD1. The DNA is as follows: TGTGCCAGCAGCCAGAGGGGGCCCCGTCCGACGCAGTATTTT. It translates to CASSQRGPRPTQYF.